This TCR beta chain was documented in a study of cytomegalovirus exposure and HLA in healthy donors (TCRdb year 2017). Regarding the complete study: An earlier analysis of approximately 640 of the donors reported about 250 Gb of sequence data and 117 million unique TCR beta sequences from about 200 million T cells. Genome-wide SNP genotypes for about 65% of the 666 donors were used in a later genetic analysis, which treated that subset as a discovery cohort. The genetic ancestry cluster associated with self-reported Caucasian donors included about 84% of the roughly 400 genotyped donors. The study used immunosequencing to profile the T cell repertoires of around 600 subjects and linked those repertoires to cytomegalovirus serostatus. All discovery cohort repertoires had been generated on a single sequencing platform. Typing coverage varied by locus: about 629-630 donors for A, B, C, DRB1 and DQB1; roughly 560 for DQA1; some 610 for DPA1; some 470 for DPB1. To predict cytomegalovirus infection status, the study brought together high-throughput TCR immunosequencing, statistical association of individual TCRs with disease status, and machine learning. HLA typing covered class I and class II loci at four-digit resolution. The study aimed to test whether signatures of past pathogen exposure could be identified by cataloging public T cell receptors. In addition to the first cohort of about 650 subjects, a separate validation cohort of 130 or so different subjects was used. An early release that covered approximately 600 HLA-typed donors contained 300 to 350 gigabases of sequencing data and tens of millions of unique TCR sequences. An earlier analysis of 587 of the donors used high-throughput TCR beta sequencing to judge whether each TCR beta V gene segment behaved as functional or pseudogenic. Donor age, sex, ethnicity and CMV serostatus were compiled alongside the repertoire data. On average, about 240,000 unique TCR beta nucleotide sequences were sequenced per donor among roughly 430 genotyped donors of the cohort, with 15% to 20% of those sequences being non-productive. A later analysis re-analyzed previously published TCR beta repertoires from 550 to 700 donors and added high-resolution HLA genotyping to study TCR occurrence patterns. In the later analysis, no new phenotypic data were used to find candidate immune exposures; instead, reliance was placed on TCR beta sequences and their occurrence across donors. Because of strong linkage in the cohort, 5 or 6 DR-DQ haplotypes were treated as single units for association and clustering. Beyond this particular receptor, the publication reports: The only immune exposure information available for the cohort was CMV serostatus. A cluster of highly shared sequence variants was judged likely to be a technical artifact of the sequencing pipeline. Correlated functional status among segregating V segments might be attributable to linkage disequilibrium, but an unknown experimental factor could not be ruled out. In a later analysis, HLA-associated TCR beta chains were found to be more clonally expanded and to have lower generation probabilities than equally common non-associated chains. The classifier was reported to diagnose cytomegalovirus status with high specificity and sensitivity in both the original and validation cohorts. In vitro tests confirmed that a few of the cytomegalovirus-associated TCR beta chains recognize cytomegalovirus antigens. When HLA alleles, especially DR and DQ, strongly co-occurred, TCR associations were difficult to assign to individual alleles. According to a later analysis, parvovirus B19, influenza, CMV and Epstein-Barr virus appeared linked to several top co-occurrence clusters. While some public TCRs were present in many individuals, most TCR sequences turned up only very rarely across donors. In a later genetic analysis, a missense DCLRE1C variant was associated with V-gene and J-gene trimming of TCR beta chains, and the association was replicated in an independent cohort. A further reported finding was that TCR beta sequences accurately predicted the HLA-A and HLA-B alleles for most subjects in the first cohort. Some 15 rarely observed V segments, including chromosome 9 orphons, were excluded from the earlier analysis of about 500 of the donors because counts were too low. In the study, 164 TCR beta chains were listed as associated with cytomegalovirus. In a later analysis, most CMV-associated TCR beta chains were found to appear HLA-restricted, with HLA associations seemingly driven largely by CMV exposure. Presence/absence analyses assumed roughly uniform sequencing depth across donors, an assumption that may not hold. According to a later genetic analysis, donors in an Asian-associated ancestry cluster had fewer N-insertions in productive TCRs than the approximately 610-donor mean. In a later analysis, the rate of TCR association differed among HLA loci, with DRB1 alleles having the most associated TCRs and HLA-C alleles having the fewest. In an earlier analysis of some 540 of the donors, most TCR beta V segments appeared in productive rearrangements about 90% or about 30% of the time, broadly matching IMGT annotations. Some IMGT-functional V segments, including TRBV6-2 and TRBV6-3, could not be distinguished by the 87-base-pair reads and were therefore excluded. The authors suggested that the approach could potentially be generalized to other disease states and immunological phenotypes. Specific HLA alleles were associated with about 17,000 TCR beta sequences at a false discovery rate of 0.05 in a later analysis. Because HLA typing was unavailable for some donors at each locus, only the typed subset was used in association tests. Only TCR beta chains were sequenced in this cohort, and the absence of alpha or paired-chain data limited detectable features.

As for this clone: The specificity of this receptor is unknown.

Trimming takes 5 bases off V and 4 bases off J; junction bases not matched to a gene: 6. Looking up the germline V gene yields CDR1 MDHEN and CDR2 SYDVKM. From the cysteine through the phenylalanine, the CDR3 covers 16 amino acids. Only the CDR3 region is kept as DNA, spanning 48 bases read in frame from base 1. Libraries were prepared through the immunoSEQ multiplex PCR assay. For the multiplex PCR, a mixture combining 60 forward primers for TCR Vbeta segments and 13 reverse primers for TCR Jbeta segments was used. The CDR3 region of rearranged TCR beta genes was amplified from genomic DNA by a multiplex PCR assay. The amplified TCR beta libraries were sequenced on the Illumina HiSeq System as 87-base-pair reads. The authors processed their data as follows. In a later analysis, some 80 million unique TCR beta chains were counted across the 500 to 700 repertoires, and roughly 11 million of these chains were shared by at least two donors. To remove PCR and sequencing errors, raw reads were error-corrected and collapsed into unique sequences using a nearest-neighbor algorithm that merged closely related sequences. CDR3 sequences were aligned to IMGT reference sequences to assign V, D and J gene segments. For a sequence to be retained, at least a six-nucleotide match to both a V gene segment and a J gene segment was required. A rearrangement counted as productive if the CDR3 had no stop codons and remained in frame with V and J, and every other rearrangement counted as non-productive. Following IMGT convention, CDR3 was defined as the stretch from the second conserved V-encoded cysteine up to the conserved J-encoded phenylalanine. Sequences without an unambiguous match to a single V gene segment were excluded from the earlier analysis of about 640 of the donors. An earlier analysis of some 610 of the donors called V segments functional above 56.7% productive rearrangements and segregating when the between-donor standard deviation exceeded 5%. A statistical classification framework was built to diagnose cytomegalovirus status from the catalog of TCR beta chain sequences. V and J gene assignment, in a later analysis, came from comparing TCR nucleotide sequences with IMGT/GENE-DB human TR gene sequences. The TCRdist pipeline was used in a later analysis to assign CDR3 sequences and most-parsimonious VDJ recombination scenarios. In a later analysis, every TCR beta chain was defined by the combination of its CDR3 amino acid sequence and its V-gene family, and reads without a unique V-gene family were dropped. A later analysis removed 450 to 600 highly shared, low-generation-probability nucleotide sequences to deal with suspected cross-contamination and a sequencing artifact. In a later analysis, a clonal expansion index was calculated for each public chain from normalized within-repertoire ranks of inferred template counts. In a later analysis, generation probabilities were computed using a VDJ recombination model fitted to out-of-frame rearrangements, and the results were checked against IGoR. A later analysis scored TCR-TCR, TCR-HLA and TCR-CMV co-occurrence with hypergeometric tests, applying a repertoire-size bias correction to TCR pairs. To estimate false discovery rates, a later analysis permuted the HLA or CMV assignments 20 times. In a later analysis, co-occurring TCRs were grouped using DBSCAN, with TCRdist sequence similarity added in when clustering inside HLA-allele-positive subsets. For co-occurrence clustering, repertoires with fewer than 30,000 or more than 120,000 public chains were excluded, along with five or six repertoires with anomalous nucleotide sharing. TCRdb took over this immuneACCESS table, retaining in-frame rearrangements with V and J assigned. Such tables are incomplete; in checked studies, under half of the missing clones stem from an unresolved V gene, and the remainder is unexplained. V and J calls and clone size come straight from that table; D and trimming were deduced from the DNA. The record for this sample contains some 120,000 clones. The top ten clonotypes cover less than 2.5% of the sample.

In total, approximately 690 healthy bone marrow donors made up the cohort. All cohort members were sampled while nominally healthy, although unrecorded immune exposures were likely present. The donor was CMV seronegative and belonged to the group of more than 300 seronegative cohort members. Every donor gave a peripheral blood sample, and the peripheral blood mononuclear cells from that sample were used for TCR beta sequencing. The Qiagen DNeasy Blood Extraction Kit was used to extract genomic DNA from the blood cell samples. Sequenced material: PBMCs. The chain is assembled from TRBV28 and TRBJ2-1, with 12 bases in between that match TRBD2. The TCR sequence derives from a woman in her sixties in good health and CMV-seronegative. The nucleotide sequence reads TGTGCCAGCAGTAACCTACTAGCGGGAGGATACAATGAGCAGTTCTTC. This sequence encodes CASSNLLAGGYNEQFF.